These 7 T cell receptor beta chains came from one sample sequenced in a study of regulatory T cells in long-lasting Graves disease. Time point meaning: newly diagnosed GD, antithyroid drugs for less than 3 months. Extracted RNA from PBMCs served as the source of the TCR library. Arm-PCR of CDR3 regions and iRepertoire HTBI primers were used to build TCR beta libraries. A single record per CDR3 protein comes from TCRdb applying MiXCR to the multiplex PCR reads. The profile covers about 620,000 distinct CDR3 sequences, with around 15% appearing a single time and about 18% taken by the ten largest. This sample also belongs to another study, concerning T cells in Graves' hyperthyroidism and ophthalmopathy.

Sequenced here: peripheral blood mononuclear cells (PBMCs), sampled at new diagnosis, from a patient treated with antithyroid drugs. These receptors all stem from a woman in her twenties or thirties with Graves disease.

This clonotype was counted a few times. The chain links TRBV7-9 to TRBJ1-2; TRBD1 agrees at 11 bases. V lost 4 bases and J lost 6; bases outside the gene matches: 13. The CDR3 is 17 residues long. Germline V gene lookup returns CDR1 SEHNR and CDR2 FQNEAQ (reference sequence). CDR3 in DNA: TGTGCCAGCAGCTCAAATCAGGGGACAGGGGGTGTCGATGGCTACACCTTC. It encodes CASSSNQGTGGVDGYTF. Full variable domain (missing parts from reference TRBV7-9 and TRBJ1-2): DTGVSQNPRHKITKRGQNVTFRCDPISEHNRLYWYRQTLGQGPEFLTYFQNEAQLEKSRLLSDRFSAERPKGSFSTLEIQRTEQGDSAMYLCASSSNQGTGGVDGYTFGSGTRLTVV.

Concerning this clonotype itself: With a much larger clone just one base away, this may be a read error. The rearrangement links TRBV20-1 to TRBJ1-2; no clear D gene. The CDR3 is made up of 11 amino acids. CDR1 and CDR2 from the germline V gene are DFQATT and SNEGSKA (reference sequence). V shed 0 bases and J shed 8 bases, with 7 bases lying between them. The CDR3 region is CSARDSQGYTF. The CDR3 DNA sequence: TGCAGTGCTAGAGATTCCCAGGGCTACACCTTC.

The chain uses TRBV15 and TRBJ2-3; TRBD1 aligns across 7 bases. Germline V gene sequence: CDR1 LNHNV, CDR2 YYDKDF (reference sequence). J gave up 6 bases and V 3 bases, and 9 bases lay outside the gene matches. This CDR3 has 15 amino acids. The CDR3 spells CATSRQTGIRDTQYF. The CDR3 region has the DNA TGTGCCACCAGCAGGCAGACAGGGATTCGGGATACGCAGTATTTT.

This clonotype was detected ten times or more. The chain uses TRBV2 and TRBJ2-7, with TRBD2 matching 9 bases. Germline V gives CDR1 SNHLY, CDR2 FYNNEI. This CDR3 contains 17 residues. The V and J ends lost 8 bases and 0 bases, in that order; junction bases with no gene match: 14. The CDR3 protein is CASGAQLAGILSYEQYF. Here the CDR3 DNA reads TGTGCCAGCGGGGCTCAACTAGCGGGCATACTCTCCTACGAGCAGTACTTC.

In this sample, this clonotype turned up a few times. The rearrangement uses TRBV4-2 and TRBJ1-1, with 8 nucleotides matching TRBD1. CDR3 length: 16 amino acids. Germline trimming cut 2 bases from V and 5 bases from J; bases unmatched to any gene: 10. Germline V gene data show CDR1 as LGHNA and CDR2 as YNFKEQ. CDR3 loop: CASSQIQGEINTEAFF. The CDR3 region has the DNA TGTGCCAGCAGCCAAATACAGGGGGAAATAAATACTGAAGCTTTCTTT.

This clonotype occurred many times. The CDR3, as DNA: TGTGCCAGTACGGGACAGTTGAACACTGAAGCTTTCTTT. Translated: CASTGQLNTEAFF. The chain recombines TRBV6-1 with TRBJ1-1; 7 bases fit TRBD1. The CDR3 runs to 13 residues. The junction had 4 bases not matched to a gene; V was cut back by 9 bases and J by 0 bases. Looked up from germline, CDR1 is MNHNS and CDR2 is SASEGT.

Details on this clonotype: The CDR3 ends on some other residue instead of the conserved phenylalanine or tryptophan, so this is likely a read error. This chain uses TRBV12-3 or TRBV12-4 with TRBJ1-2; D is possibly TRBD1 (5 bases). This CDR3 has 14 amino acids. Here the CDR3 reads CASSSGQGAYGYTL. The CDR3 coding sequence is TGTGCTAGCAGTTCAGGGCAGGGCGCCTATGGCTACACCCTC.